This T cell receptor beta chain comes out of a study of shared clonotypes between healthy human individuals. Study-wide context: The study used three CD4 naive, three CD4 memory, two CD8 naive and one CD8 memory plate per donor.

General study points: Generally, naive subsets (rather than memory subsets) showed larger estimated richness.

The test was conducted at deep level. Method: immunoSEQ multiplex PCR; TCRdb's copy keeps in-frame clones and lacks some. The sample consists of about 1.5 million clones, nearly 99% of them appearing once. Turning to this clone: Its antigen is not identified.

Trimming took 3 bases from V and 9 from J; bases not matched to a gene: 16. In germline, CDR1 is LNHDA, CDR2 SQIVND (reference sequence). The CDR3 is made up of 17 amino acids. Sequenced sample: naive CD4+ T cells sorted from blood. The subset was: CD45RA+ positively selected. This sequence joins TRBV19 and TRBJ2-1; 8 nucleotides line up with TRBD2. The receptor was derived from a man aged 25 to 40 in good health. The CDR3 region has the DNA TGTGCCAGTAGTATCTCGAGAGGCAGGCTCCGGGGGGGTGAGCAGTTCTTC. Translated: CASSISRGRLRGGEQFF.